Below, one T cell receptor beta chain is given with its context. The clone's antigen remains unknown. No much larger clone exists at a distance of one base, and base qualities are not known. From a lookup of the germline V gene, CDR1 and CDR2 are SGHTA and FQGNSA. At the junction V is shortened by 6 bases and J by 5 bases; bases outside the gene matches: 6. The cysteine opens and the phenylalanine closes a CDR3 of 15 amino acids. CDR3 DNA is the only sequence kept; it has 45 bases, read in frame from the first base. TCR beta CDR3 regions were amplified from RNA transcripts for repertoire sequencing. A first-round RT-PCR used HTBI primers with the Qiagen OneStep RT-PCR kit, followed by a second-round multiplex PCR, size selection and purification. Libraries were sequenced paired-end with 100 bp reads on an Illumina HiSeq2000. The original methods were these. SOAPnuke was used to process the reads, throwing out any read that had adapters, had uncalled bases, had a mean Phred below 15, or lacked an exact constant-primer or identifier match. COPE v1.2.5 was used to merge the high-quality paired reads. Each unique nucleotide sequence was defined as a clonotype, and clonotypes were aligned to IMGT TRB V, D and J references with MiTCR v1.1. Only V-J combinations with frequency above 0.0001 were analysed, covering 99.2% of repertoires. For each V-J combination, a TCR clonal expansion and chaos score was defined as F50 clonal expansion divided by the chaos observed in the TCRdist matrix. Welch's t-statistics and random forest were used to reduce the features to approximately 13 V-J combinations, which were then used as input to a naive Bayes classifier. The Morisita-Horn index was used to measure how similar the thyroid and blood repertoires were. TCRdb trimmed public reads at Q25 via fastp, called clones via MiXCR and kept in-frame beta chains. Every distinct CDR3 protein forms one entry, paired with its most common genes and DNA. These V and J calls derive from TCRdb rather than the authors' analysis. For this sample the table gives roughly 220,000 distinct CDR3 sequences, of which approximately 42% were detected only once. The biggest ten clones account for about half of the sample.

The data are from a study of Graves' ophthalmopathy and Graves' hyperthyroidism (dated by TCRdb to about 2018). In terms of the full investigation: Peripheral blood was collected at initial diagnosis, before any treatment. TCR beta repertoire signatures were used to distinguish Graves' ophthalmopathy from Graves' hyperthyroidism and to predict progression to ophthalmopathy. In total, around 140 blood samples were TCR-sequenced: 43 ophthalmopathy, approximately 80 hyperthyroidism and about 17 hyperthyroidism-to-ophthalmopathy patients. To explore V-J signatures that distinguish ophthalmopathy from hyperthyroidism, a discovery set of around 100 patients was enrolled, made up of about 40 with ophthalmopathy and roughly 55 with stable hyperthyroidism. An independent validation cohort was composed of some 19 hyperthyroidism patients and 17 patients who later progressed from hyperthyroidism to ophthalmopathy. T-cell repertoires of thyroid tissue and blood were compared in more than 5 hyperthyroidism patients. Once sampling was done, hyperthyroidism patients were given methimazole at a starting dose of 30 mg daily, while ophthalmopathy patients were given high-dose intravenous methylprednisolone.

The full study reports these points: In validation, the model predicted ophthalmopathy progression with 55% to 71% sensitivity and roughly 78% specificity; roughly 12 predicted patients were CT-confirmed with GO in a median of approximately 6.5 months. Among expanded thyroid clonotypes with frequency above 0.001, most also showed up in blood, which suggests that blood repertoires may reflect the thyroid immune response. Sample size was not predetermined statistically, and investigators were not blinded to group allocation. Ophthalmopathy was separated from stable hyperthyroidism by the 13-signature model with more than 85% sensitivity and approximately 84% specificity in cross-validation and with 80%/75% in the test set.

Ophthalmopathy patients had moderately to severely active disease, Clinical Activity Score of at least 3, NOSPECS grade of at least 4, and disease duration under 3 months. Patients with other autoimmune diseases, uncontrolled infections, pregnancy or lactation were excluded from the study. Diagnosis was based on clinical symptoms, serum thyroxine, TRAb, thyroid ultrasound and orbital computed tomography. PBMCs were isolated from approximately 10 ml of fresh peripheral blood by Ficoll-Paque density gradient centrifugation. Total RNA was extracted with Trizol reagent and quality-checked on an Agilent 2100 Bioanalyzer.

This sequence uses TRBV7-2 and TRBJ2-2; 10 junctional bases match TRBD2. Sequencing was carried out using peripheral blood. The sequence was collected from an adult man with Graves' ophthalmopathy. The sequence in DNA is TGTGCCAGCAGTCGAGGACTAGCGGCTACCGGGGAGCTGTTTTTT. It codes for CASSRGLAATGELFF. Supplemented by the reference TRBV7-2 and TRBJ2-2 proteins around the CDR3, the complete variable domain is GAGVSQSPSNKVTEKGKDVELRCDPISGHTALYWYRQSLGQGLEFLIYFQGNSAPDKSGLPSDRFSAERTGGSVSTLTIQRTQQEDSAVYLCASSRGLAATGELFFGEGSRLTVL.